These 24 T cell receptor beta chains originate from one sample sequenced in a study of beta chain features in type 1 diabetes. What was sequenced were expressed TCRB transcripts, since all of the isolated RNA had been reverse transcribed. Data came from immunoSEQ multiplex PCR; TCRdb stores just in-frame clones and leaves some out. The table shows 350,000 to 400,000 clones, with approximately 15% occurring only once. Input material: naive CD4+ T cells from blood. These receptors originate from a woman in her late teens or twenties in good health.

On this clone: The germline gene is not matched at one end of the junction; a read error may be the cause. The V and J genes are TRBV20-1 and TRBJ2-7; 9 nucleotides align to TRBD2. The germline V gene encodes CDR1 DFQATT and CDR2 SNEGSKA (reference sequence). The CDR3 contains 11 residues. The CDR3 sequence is CSASRREGQFF. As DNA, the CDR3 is TGCAGTGCTAGTAGGCGGGAGGGCCAATTTTTC.

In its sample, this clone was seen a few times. CDR3 nucleotides: TGTGCCAGCAGTTCCGGGACAGGGGGGGCTGGCTACACCTTC. Amino acids: CASSSGTGGAGYTF. The V and J genes are TRBV28 and TRBJ1-2; TRBD1 matches at 11 bases. Per the germline V gene, CDR1 is MDHEN and CDR2 is SYDVKM. After removal of 4 bases from V and 7 bases from J, the junction contained 5 bases not matched to a gene. The CDR3 totals 14 residues.

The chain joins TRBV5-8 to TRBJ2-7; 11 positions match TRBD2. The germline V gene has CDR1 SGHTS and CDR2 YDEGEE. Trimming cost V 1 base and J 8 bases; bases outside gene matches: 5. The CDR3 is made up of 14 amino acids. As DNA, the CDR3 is TGTGCCAGCAGCTTGTGGGCTAGCGGGAGGCAGCAGTACTTC. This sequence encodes CASSLWASGRQQYF.

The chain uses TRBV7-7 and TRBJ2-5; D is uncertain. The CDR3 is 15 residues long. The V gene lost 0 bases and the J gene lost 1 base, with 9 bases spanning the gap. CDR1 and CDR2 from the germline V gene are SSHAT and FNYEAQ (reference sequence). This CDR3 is CASSLAGQPQETQYF. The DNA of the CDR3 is TGTGCCAGCAGCTTAGCGGGCCAACCCCAAGAGACCCAGTACTTC.

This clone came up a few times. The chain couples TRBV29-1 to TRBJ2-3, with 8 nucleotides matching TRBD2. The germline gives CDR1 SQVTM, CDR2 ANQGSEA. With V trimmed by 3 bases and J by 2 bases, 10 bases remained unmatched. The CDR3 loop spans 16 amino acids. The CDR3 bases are TGCAGCGTTGAGCACCGGCTAGCGGGTCTCACAGATACGCAGTATTTT. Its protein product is CSVEHRLAGLTDTQYF.

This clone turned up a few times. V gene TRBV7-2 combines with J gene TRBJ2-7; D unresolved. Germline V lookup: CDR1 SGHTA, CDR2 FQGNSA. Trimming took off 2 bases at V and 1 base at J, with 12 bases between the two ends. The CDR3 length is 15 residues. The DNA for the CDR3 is TGTGCCAGCAGCTTAACGTCAGGAACGTCCTACGAGCAGTACTTC. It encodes CASSLTSGTSYEQYF.

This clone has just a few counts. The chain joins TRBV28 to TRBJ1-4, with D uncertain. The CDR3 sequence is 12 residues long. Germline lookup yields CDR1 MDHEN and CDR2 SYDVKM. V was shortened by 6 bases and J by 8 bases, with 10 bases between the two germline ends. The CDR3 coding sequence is TGTGCCAGCAGATTGCCCCGGGAAAAACTGTTTTTT. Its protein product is CASRLPREKLFF. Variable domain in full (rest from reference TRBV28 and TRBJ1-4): DVKVTQSSRYLVKRTGEKVFLECVQDMDHENMFWYRQDPGLGLRLIYFSYDVKMKEKGDIPEGYSVSREKKERFSLILESASTNQTSMYLCASRLPREKLFFGSGTQLSVL.

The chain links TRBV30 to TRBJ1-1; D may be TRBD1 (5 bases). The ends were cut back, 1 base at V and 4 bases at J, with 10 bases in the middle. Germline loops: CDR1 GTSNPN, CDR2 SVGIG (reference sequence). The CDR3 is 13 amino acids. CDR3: CAWSAGTFTEAFF. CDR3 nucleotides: TGTGCCTGGAGTGCCGGGACTTTCACTGAAGCTTTCTTT. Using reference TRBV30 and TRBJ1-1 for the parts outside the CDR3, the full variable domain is SQTIHQWPATLVQPVGSPLSLECTVEGTSNPNLYWYRQAAGRGLQLLFYSVGIGQISSEVPQNLSASRPQDRQFILSSKKLLLSDSGFYLCAWSAGTFTEAFFGQGTRLTVV.

CDR3 DNA: TGCAGCGTTGAGGGCCAGGGGAGCACCGGGGAGCTGTTTTTT. Translating it yields CSVEGQGSTGELFF. The chain recombines TRBV29-1 with TRBJ2-2; D might be TRBD1 (6 bases). Germline V gives CDR1 SQVTM, CDR2 ANQGSEA. CDR3 length: 14 residues. The ends were cut back, 3 bases at V and 4 bases at J, with 12 bases in the middle.

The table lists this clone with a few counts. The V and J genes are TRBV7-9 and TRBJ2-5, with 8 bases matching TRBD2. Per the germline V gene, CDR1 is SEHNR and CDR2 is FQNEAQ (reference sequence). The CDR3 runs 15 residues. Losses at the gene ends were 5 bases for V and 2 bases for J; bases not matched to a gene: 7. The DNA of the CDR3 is TGTGCCAGCAGCCTCGGGGGGGGCGGACAAGAGACCCAGTACTTC. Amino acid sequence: CASSLGGGGQETQYF.

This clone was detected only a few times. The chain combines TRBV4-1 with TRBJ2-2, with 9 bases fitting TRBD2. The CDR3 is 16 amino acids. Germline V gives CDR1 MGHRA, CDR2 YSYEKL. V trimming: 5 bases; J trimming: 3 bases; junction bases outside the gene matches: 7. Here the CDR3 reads CASSVLAGRDTGELFF. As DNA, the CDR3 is TGCGCCAGCAGCGTGCTAGCGGGACGGGACACCGGGGAGCTGTTTTTT.

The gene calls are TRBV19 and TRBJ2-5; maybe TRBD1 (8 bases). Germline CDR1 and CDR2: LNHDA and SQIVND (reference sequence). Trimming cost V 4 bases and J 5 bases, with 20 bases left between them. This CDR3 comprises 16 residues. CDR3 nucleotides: TGTGCCAGTAGTACCGACCTACAGGGGGGGCTTGAGACCCAGTACTTC. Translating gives CASSTDLQGGLETQYF.

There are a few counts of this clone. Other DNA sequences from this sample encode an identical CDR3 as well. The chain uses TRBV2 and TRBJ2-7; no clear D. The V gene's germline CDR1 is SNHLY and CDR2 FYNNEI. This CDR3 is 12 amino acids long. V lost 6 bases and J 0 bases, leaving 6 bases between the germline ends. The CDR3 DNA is TGTGCCAGCAGCCCCAGCTCCTACGAGCAGTACTTC. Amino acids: CASSPSSYEQYF. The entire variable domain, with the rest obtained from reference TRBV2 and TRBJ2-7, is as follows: EPEVTQTPSHQVTQMGQEVILRCVPISNHLYFYWYRQILGQKVEFLVSFYNNEISEKSEIFDDQFSVERPDGSNFTLKIRSTKLEDSAMYFCASSPSSYEQYFGPGTRLTVT.

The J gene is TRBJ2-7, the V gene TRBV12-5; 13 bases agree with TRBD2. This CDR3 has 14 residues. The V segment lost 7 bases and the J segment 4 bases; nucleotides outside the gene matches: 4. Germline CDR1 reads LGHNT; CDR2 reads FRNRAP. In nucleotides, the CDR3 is TGTGCTAGTGCTCCGGGACTAGCGGGATACGAGCAGTACTTC. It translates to CASAPGLAGYEQYF.

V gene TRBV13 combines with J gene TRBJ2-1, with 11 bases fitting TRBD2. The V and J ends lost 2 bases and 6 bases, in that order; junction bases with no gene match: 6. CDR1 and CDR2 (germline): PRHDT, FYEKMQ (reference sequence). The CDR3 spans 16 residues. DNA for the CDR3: TGTGCCAGCAGCTTACCAGTAGCGGGAGGGAGCAATGAGCAGTTCTTC. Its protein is CASSLPVAGGSNEQFF.

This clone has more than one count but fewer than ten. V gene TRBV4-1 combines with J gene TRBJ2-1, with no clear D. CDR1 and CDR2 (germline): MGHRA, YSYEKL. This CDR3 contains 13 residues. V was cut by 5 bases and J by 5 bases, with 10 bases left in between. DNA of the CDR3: TGCGCCAGCAGCTCCCAGATGGACAATGAGCAGTTCTTC. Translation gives CASSSQMDNEQFF.

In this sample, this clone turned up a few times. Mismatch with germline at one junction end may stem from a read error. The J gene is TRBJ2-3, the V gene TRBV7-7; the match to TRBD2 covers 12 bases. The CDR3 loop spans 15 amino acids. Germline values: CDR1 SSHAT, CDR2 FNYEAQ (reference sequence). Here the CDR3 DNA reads TGTGCTAGCAGCCGACTAGCGGGAGTTGCAGATACGCAGTATTTT. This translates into CASSRLAGVADTQYF.

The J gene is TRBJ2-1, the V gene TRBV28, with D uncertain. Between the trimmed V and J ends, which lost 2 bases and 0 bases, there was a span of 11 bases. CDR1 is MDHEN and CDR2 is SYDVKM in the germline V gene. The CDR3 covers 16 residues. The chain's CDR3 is CASSLGGIFSYNEQFF. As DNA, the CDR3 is TGTGCCAGCAGTTTAGGCGGCATCTTCTCCTACAATGAGCAGTTCTTC.

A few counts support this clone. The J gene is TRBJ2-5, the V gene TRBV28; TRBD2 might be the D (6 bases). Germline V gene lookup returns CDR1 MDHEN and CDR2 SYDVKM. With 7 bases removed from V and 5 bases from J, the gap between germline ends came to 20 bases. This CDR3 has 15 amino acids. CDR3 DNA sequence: TGTGCCAGCACCTCTACACCGGGACGGGAGGAGACCCAGTACTTC. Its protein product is CASTSTPGREETQYF. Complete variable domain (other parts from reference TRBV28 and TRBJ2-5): DVKVTQSSRYLVKRTGEKVFLECVQDMDHENMFWYRQDPGLGLRLIYFSYDVKMKEKGDIPEGYSVSREKKERFSLILESASTNQTSMYLCASTSTPGREETQYFGPGTRLLVL.

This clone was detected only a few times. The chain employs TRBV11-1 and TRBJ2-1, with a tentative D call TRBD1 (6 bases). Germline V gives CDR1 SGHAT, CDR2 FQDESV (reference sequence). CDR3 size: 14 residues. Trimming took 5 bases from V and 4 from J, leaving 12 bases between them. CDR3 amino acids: CASSGQGGYNEQFF. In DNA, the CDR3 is TGTGCCAGCAGCGGTCAAGGGGGTTACAATGAGCAGTTCTTC.

The DNA of the CDR3 is TGTGCCAGCAGCCAAGACTCGGGAAAACTGTTTTTT. Translating it yields CASSQDSGKLFF. The rearrangement links TRBV4-2 to TRBJ1-4; D not certain. The V and J ends lost 0 bases and 10 bases respectively, with 6 bases between them. From germline, CDR1 is LGHNA and CDR2 YNFKEQ. The CDR3 spans 12 residues.

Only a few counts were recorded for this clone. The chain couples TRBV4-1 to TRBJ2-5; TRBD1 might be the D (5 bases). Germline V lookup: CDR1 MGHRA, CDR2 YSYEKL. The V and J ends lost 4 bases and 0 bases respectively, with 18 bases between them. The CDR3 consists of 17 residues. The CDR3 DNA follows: TGCGCCAGCAGCCGGCAGGGCGATACCGTGTACCAAGAGACCCAGTACTTC. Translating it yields CASSRQGDTVYQETQYF.

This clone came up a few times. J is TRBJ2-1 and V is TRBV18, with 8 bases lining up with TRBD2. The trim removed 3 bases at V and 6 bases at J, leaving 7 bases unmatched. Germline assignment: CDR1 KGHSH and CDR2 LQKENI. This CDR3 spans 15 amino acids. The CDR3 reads CASSPSSLAGNEQFF. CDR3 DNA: TGTGCCAGCTCACCTTCGAGTCTAGCGGGCAATGAGCAGTTCTTC.

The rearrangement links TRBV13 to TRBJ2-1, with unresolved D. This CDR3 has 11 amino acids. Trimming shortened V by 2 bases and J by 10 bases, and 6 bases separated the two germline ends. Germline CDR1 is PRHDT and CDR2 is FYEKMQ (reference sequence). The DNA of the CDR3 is TGTGCCAGCAGCTTATCCCGGGAGCAGTTCTTC. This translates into CASSLSREQFF.